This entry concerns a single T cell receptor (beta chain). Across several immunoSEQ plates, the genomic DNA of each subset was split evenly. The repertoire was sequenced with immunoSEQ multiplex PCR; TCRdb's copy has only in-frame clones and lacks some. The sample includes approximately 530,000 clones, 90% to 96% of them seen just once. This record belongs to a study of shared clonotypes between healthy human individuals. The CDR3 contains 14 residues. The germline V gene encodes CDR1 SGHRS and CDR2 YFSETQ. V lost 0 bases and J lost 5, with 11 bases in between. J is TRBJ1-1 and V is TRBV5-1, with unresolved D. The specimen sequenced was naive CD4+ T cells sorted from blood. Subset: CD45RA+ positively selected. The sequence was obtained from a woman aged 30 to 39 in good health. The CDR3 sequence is CASSLDRGETEAFF. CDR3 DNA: TGCGCCAGCAGCTTGGATCGTGGTGAGACTGAAGCTTTCTTT.